These 23 T cell receptor beta chains were sequenced from one sample in a study of metastatic and nonmetastatic thyroid tumors. No patient had received any treatment before thyroid surgery. MiXCR was used by TCRdb to re-call the PCR reads. The table has approximately 70,000 clones, roughly 18% seen once. Sequenced material: blood. These receptors all stem from a female donor with papillary thyroid cancer or a benign thyroid nodule (not recorded which). Some clones in this sample may be carry-over from other donors' samples.

The chain is built from TRBV9 and TRBJ1-1; possibly TRBD1 for D (6 bases). V lost 3 bases to trimming and J lost 7 bases, with 16 bases between them. CDR1 is SGDLS, CDR2 YYNGEE, per germline. This CDR3 region has 14 residues. CDR3 sequence reads: CASSAQQQGLEAFF. In DNA, the CDR3 is TGTGCCAGCAGCGCCCAACAACAGGGACTTGAAGCTTTCTTT. Drawing the rest from reference TRBV9 and TRBJ1-1, the complete variable domain is DSGVTQTPKHLITATGQRVTLRCSPRSGDLSVYWYQQSLDQGLQFLIQYYNGEERAKGNILERFSAQQFPDLHSELNLSSLELGDSALYFCASSAQQQGLEAFFGQGTRLTVV.

This clone was found a few times. The chain uses TRBV12-3 or TRBV12-4 and TRBJ2-7, with D perhaps matching TRBD1 (5 bases). V was clipped by 2 bases and J by 5 bases, with 16 bases between them. The CDR3 loop spans 15 amino acids. This chain's CDR3 is CASSLSLQGGDEQYF. DNA for the CDR3: TGTGCCAGCAGTTTATCTCTCCAGGGCGGAGACGAGCAGTACTTC.

In this sample, this clone turned up many times. CDR3 nucleotides: TGTGCCACCAGTGATAGGACGGCCCCGACCCAGTACTTC. It codes for CATSDRTAPTQYF. The chain combines TRBV24-1 with TRBJ2-5; D not resolved. There are 13 residues in the CDR3. Per germline, CDR1 KGHDR and CDR2 SFDVKD. V was pared by 3 bases and J by 7 bases, with 11 bases between.

The J gene is TRBJ2-7, the V gene TRBV7-8, with D tentatively TRBD2 (5 bases). CDR1 is SGHVS, CDR2 FQNEAQ, per germline. With 5 bases removed from V and 5 bases from J, the gap between germline ends came to 19 bases. The CDR3 totals 15 residues. The CDR3 loop is CASSPLALGPDEQYF. The DNA for the CDR3 is TGTGCCAGCAGCCCTTTAGCGTTAGGGCCGGACGAGCAGTACTTC.

This clone has at least ten counts. The chain has TRBV7-2 and TRBJ1-5; a possible D gene is TRBD1 (6 bases). V was clipped by 1 base and J by 5 bases, with 12 bases between them. This CDR3 comprises 15 residues. Germline CDR1 reads SGHTA; CDR2 reads FQGNSA. The CDR3 DNA is TGTGCCAGCAGCTTAGGGGCCAGGGGCGATCAGCCCCAGCATTTT. It translates to CASSLGARGDQPQHF.

This clone was counted many times. The gene calls are TRBV11-2 and TRBJ1-6; D not certain. In germline, CDR1 is SGHAT, CDR2 FQNNGV. V lost 5 bases and J lost 10, with 12 bases in between. The CDR3 is 13 residues long. The CDR3 coding sequence is TGTGCCAGCAGCCTTGACCGAGGATCACCCCTCCACTTT. The encoded protein is CASSLDRGSPLHF. The whole variable domain, filled in from reference TRBV11-2 and TRBJ1-6, reads EAGVAQSPRYKIIEKRQSVAFWCNPISGHATLYWYQQILGQGPKLLIQFQNNGVVDDSQLPKDRFSAERLKGVDSTLKIQPAKLEDSAVYLCASSLDRGSPLHFGNGTRLTVT.

This clone was detected only a few times. J is TRBJ2-7 and V is TRBV6-4; TRBD1 might be the D (6 bases). This CDR3 spans 14 amino acids. Germline lookup yields CDR1 MRHNA and CDR2 SNTAGT. Trimming cost V 5 bases and J 2 bases, with 13 bases left between them. The CDR3: CASSYWDKTYEQYF. As DNA, the CDR3 is TGTGCCAGCAGTTATTGGGACAAAACCTACGAGCAGTACTTC.

This clone was picked up many times. The chain is built from TRBV12-3 or TRBV12-4 and TRBJ2-7; tentative D call: TRBD1 (6 bases). V was cut by 3 bases and J by 3 bases, with 15 bases left in between. This CDR3 region has 15 residues. This CDR3 reads CASSFAAGDNYEQYF. As DNA, the CDR3 is TGTGCCAGCAGTTTCGCGGCAGGGGATAACTACGAGCAGTACTTC.

The rearrangement joins TRBV7-9 to TRBJ2-1; 8 nucleotides agree with TRBD2. Germline CDR1 is SEHNR and CDR2 is FQNEAQ (reference sequence). V was pared by 5 bases and J by 7 bases, with 7 bases of the junction left unmatched. The CDR3 totals 14 residues. This CDR3 is CASSVSREGNEQFF. The CDR3 coding sequence is TGTGCCAGCAGCGTTTCACGGGAGGGGAATGAGCAGTTCTTC.

Ten or more counts support this clone. V is TRBV18 and J is TRBJ2-3; D gene uncertain. The CDR3 totals 11 residues. V lost 8 bases, J lost 5 bases, and 8 bases lay in between. Germline CDR1 reads KGHSH; CDR2 reads LQKENI. CDR3 sequence reads: CASRQKDTQYF. The DNA of the CDR3 is TGTGCCAGCCGGCAAAAAGATACGCAGTATTTT.

In its sample, this clone was seen many times. The gene calls are TRBV15 and TRBJ2-1, with 7 positions matching TRBD2. V trimming: 5 bases; J trimming: 4 bases; junction bases outside the gene matches: 8. The V gene's germline CDR1 is LNHNV and CDR2 YYDKDF (reference sequence). The CDR3 runs to 15 residues. In DNA, the CDR3 is TGTGCCACCAGCCCTATCCTAGCGGATTACAATGAGCAGTTCTTC. It is translated as CATSPILADYNEQFF.

In its sample, this clone was seen many times. This chain connects TRBV25-1 to TRBJ1-4; tentatively, D is TRBD1 (6 bases). Germline V CDR1 and CDR2: MGHDK, SYGVNS. The V end lost 3 bases, the J end lost 8 bases, and 16 bases lay between the germline ends. The CDR3 contains 15 residues. This CDR3 is CASSEATTGQEKLFF. The DNA for the CDR3 is TGTGCCAGCAGTGAGGCGACGACGGGACAAGAAAAACTGTTTTTT. Based on the CDR3 plus reference TRBV25-1 and TRBJ1-4, the full variable domain is EADIYQTPRYLVIGTGKKITLECSQTMGHDKMYWYQQDPGMELHLIHYSYGVNSTEKGDLSSESTVSRIRTEHFPLTLESARPSHTSQYLCASSEATTGQEKLFFGSGTQLSVL.

A remark on this clone: Germline is not matched at one junction end, which may reflect a read error. The chain employs TRBV28 and TRBJ2-5; TRBD1 matches 9 bases. The CDR3 has 14 residues. Germline CDR1 reads MDHEN; CDR2 reads SYDVKM. The CDR3 reads CASSPTGGQDTHYF. The CDR3 nucleotides are TGTGCCAGCAGTCCTACAGGGGGCCAAGATACCCATTACTTC.

This clone came up many times. This chain joins TRBV12-5 and TRBJ2-3; unclear D gene. With 6 bases removed from V and 1 base from J, the gap between germline ends came to 8 bases. Germline CDR1 LGHNT, CDR2 FRNRAP. The CDR3 totals 13 residues. The CDR3, as DNA: TGTGCTAGTGGCCCCTCAGGCACAGATACGCAGTATTTT. Protein: CASGPSGTDTQYF.

This clone was counted a few times. V usage is TRBV25-1 and J usage is TRBJ2-1; D is unresolved. Trimming took 7 bases from V and 8 from J, leaving 9 bases between them. Germline loops: CDR1 MGHDK, CDR2 SYGVNS. CDR3 length: 11 residues. CDR3 coding DNA: TGTGCCAGCAAAGGTTTCGATGAGCAGTTCTTC. Encoded protein: CASKGFDEQFF.

The gene calls are TRBV2 and TRBJ1-5, with 7 bases matching TRBD1. Germline-derived CDR1 and CDR2 are SNHLY and FYNNEI. The CDR3 runs 15 residues. The V and J ends lost 4 bases and 0 bases, in that order; junction bases with no gene match: 3. CDR3 in DNA: TGTGCCAGCAGTGCGGGGACAGTTAGCAATCAGCCCCAGCATTTT. This encodes CASSAGTVSNQPQHF.

V gene TRBV5-8 combines with J gene TRBJ2-7; 10 positions match TRBD2. The CDR3 covers 14 residues. Losses at the gene ends were 4 bases for V and 4 bases for J; bases not matched to a gene: 5. CDR1 and CDR2 from the germline V gene are SGHTS and YDEGEE. CDR3 sequence (DNA): TGTGCCAGCAGCCAAACTAGCGGGACATACGAGCAGTACTTC. This sequence encodes CASSQTSGTYEQYF. Based on the CDR3 plus reference TRBV5-8 and TRBJ2-7, the full variable domain is EAGVTQSPTHLIKTRGQQATLRCSPISGHTSVYWYQQALGLGLQFLLWYDEGEERNRGNFPPRFSGRQFPNYSSELNVNALELEDSALYLCASSQTSGTYEQYFGPGTRLTVT.

This clone was seen ten or more times. The chain is built from TRBV13 and TRBJ1-2; TRBD1 is a possible D gene (5 bases). V shed 3 bases and J shed 8 bases, with 13 bases lying between them. Germline values: CDR1 PRHDT, CDR2 FYEKMQ (reference sequence). The CDR3 contains 13 residues. The CDR3 DNA is TGTGCCAGCAGCTTGACAGCCCTCGGGGGCTACACCTTC. Translating gives CASSLTALGGYTF.

The V and J genes are TRBV20-1 and TRBJ1-2; D is perhaps TRBD1 (6 bases). This CDR3 region has 13 residues. Per the germline V gene, CDR1 is DFQATT and CDR2 is SNEGSKA (reference sequence). The V end lost 2 bases, the J end lost 7 bases, and 14 bases lay between the germline ends. Written as DNA, the CDR3 is TGCAGTGCTAGAACAGGGATCGTTTCTGGCTACACCTTC. Amino acids: CSARTGIVSGYTF.

Only a few counts were recorded for this clone. V usage is TRBV12-3 or TRBV12-4 and J usage is TRBJ2-3; perhaps TRBD1 as D (7 bases). The CDR3 covers 17 residues. V gave up 3 bases and J gave up 2 bases, with 18 bases separating them. The CDR3 DNA follows: TGTGCCAGCAGTTTGGAGGGGGCGGGGACGTTCACAGATACGCAGTATTTT. Residues: CASSLEGAGTFTDTQYF.

This clone was picked up many times. The chain is built from TRBV7-2 and TRBJ2-1; possible D gene TRBD1, 5 bases. There are 17 residues in the CDR3. Germline values: CDR1 SGHTA, CDR2 FQGNSA. V lost 5 bases, J lost 4 bases, and 21 bases lay in between. The CDR3 nucleotides are TGTGCCAGCAGCCTCACAGAGACGCCAGGGCCTTACAATGAGCAGTTCTTC. Its protein is CASSLTETPGPYNEQFF.

This clone was counted at least ten times. The chain carries TRBV27 and TRBJ1-4, with D uncertain. The germline CDR1 and CDR2 sequences are MNHEY and SMNVEV (reference sequence). Trimming shortened V by 4 bases and J by 0 bases, and 12 bases separated the two germline ends. The CDR3 has 16 amino acids. The CDR3 is CASSWTALPTNEKLFF. In DNA, the CDR3 is TGTGCCAGCAGTTGGACTGCGCTCCCAACTAATGAAAAACTGTTTTTT.

At least ten counts were recorded for this clone. The V gene is TRBV7-9, the J gene TRBJ1-2, with a tentative D call TRBD1 (6 bases). The V gene's germline CDR1 is SEHNR and CDR2 FQNEAQ (reference sequence). V lost 5 bases, J lost 7 bases, and 11 bases lay in between. This CDR3 is 12 amino acids long. The chain's CDR3 is CASSKQGGGYTF. The CDR3 bases are TGTGCCAGCAGCAAACAGGGTGGTGGCTACACCTTC.